This T cell receptor beta chain emerged from a study of beta chain features in type 1 diabetes. Study-level results: Insertions were fewer and deletions more numerous at VDJ junctions in type 1 diabetes patients. Any role of HLA type in TCRB rearrangement remained unresolved here.

Of the isolated RNA, all was reverse transcribed, and so the sequenced material was expressed TCRB transcripts. Clones were read by immunoSEQ multiplex PCR, and TCRdb kept only the in-frame ones, dropping some. The sample holds about 350,000 clones, 15% to 20% seen once. Trimming shortened V by 2 bases and J by 6 bases, and 20 bases separated the two germline ends. Germline V CDR1 and CDR2: MNHEY, SVGAGI. The CDR3 has 16 amino acids. This clone has more than one count but fewer than ten. Its target is not known. This clonotype was obtained from a woman aged 18-29 years in good health. Sequencing was done on a sample of naive CD4+ T cells from blood. The chain joins TRBV6-5 to TRBJ2-7, with a tentative D call TRBD1 (5 bases). This CDR3 reads CASSYSLGRTPGEQYF. In nucleotides, the CDR3 is TGTGCCAGCAGTTACAGCCTGGGGCGGACCCCGGGCGAGCAGTACTTC.